The rows below give T cell receptor beta chains drawn from one sample of a study of T cells after posttransplantation cyclophosphamide. Profiling relied on immunoSEQ multiplex PCR, and the TCRdb table lists in-frame clones only, not all of them. Singletons are absent from the sample, which has 25,000 to 35,000 clones. Sequences were obtained from PBMCs. The receptor source for this set is a woman in her twenties or thirties in good health and a related stem cell transplant donor. The CDR3 runs from the conserved cysteine through the conserved F or W. D genes are given only for firm matches. Rows may omit the clone size; those that give it use once, few, many or a size class.

>TRBJ2-7|many|TRBV4-3|-
CASSQGTAYLYEQYF
TGCGCCAGCAGCCAAGGGACAGCCTACCTCTACGAGCAGTACTTC
>TRBJ1-4|many|TRBV6-5|-
CASTSPVRGEKLFF
TGTGCCAGCACCTCGCCGGTTCGGGGGGAAAAACTGTTTTTT
>TRBJ1-4|many|TRBV19|TRBD1
CASSMDRENNEKLFF
TGTGCCAGTAGTATGGACAGGGAGAATAATGAAAAACTGTTTTTT
>TRBJ2-7|many|TRBV27|TRBD1
CASSLSGQGAYEQYF
TGTGCCAGCAGTTTATCGGGACAGGGGGCCTACGAGCAGTACTTC
>TRBJ1-1|many|TRBV27|-
CASSLFDSLNTEAFF
TGTGCCAGCAGTTTATTCGACAGCCTGAACACTGAAGCTTTCTTT
>TRBJ2-5|-|TRBV30|-
CAWARGQETQYF
TGTGCCTGGGCCCGGGGGCAAGAGACCCAGTACTTC
>TRBJ1-2|many|TRBV19|TRBD1
CASSIRDGTAPNYGYTF
TGTGCCAGTAGTATAAGGGACGGGACAGCCCCTAACTATGGCTACACCTTC
>TRBJ2-7|many|TRBV5-4|-
CASSPEGGLGGQYF
TGTGCCAGCAGCCCGGAGGGAGGCCTCGGGGGGCAGTACTTC
>TRBJ2-3|-|TRBV15|TRBD2
CATSSSGGSTDTQYF
TGTGCCACCAGCAGTAGCGGGGGGAGCACAGATACGCAGTATTTT
>TRBJ1-1|many|TRBV12-3/TRBV12-4|TRBD1
CASSLTGINTEAFF
TGTGCCAGCAGTCTGACAGGGATAAACACTGAAGCTTTCTTT
>TRBJ2-7|-|TRBV18|-
CASSALKVQGTYEQYF
TGTGCCAGCTCAGCCTTAAAAGTCCAGGGGACCTACGAGCAGTACTTC
>TRBJ1-2|many|TRBV2|TRBD1
CASTLGQINYGYTF
TGTGCCAGCACCCTGGGACAGATTAACTATGGCTACACCTTC
>TRBJ2-7|few|TRBV4-2|TRBD1
CASSHGTGADYEQYF
TGTGCCAGCAGCCATGGGACAGGGGCGGACTACGAGCAGTACTTC
>TRBJ1-5|many|TRBV2|-
CASTQGGNQPQHF
TGTGCCAGCACCCAAGGGGGCAATCAGCCCCAGCATTTT
>TRBJ2-2|-|TRBV7-2|TRBD2
CASSLEERGSGELFF
TGTGCCAGCAGCTTAGAGGAGCGGGGTTCCGGGGAGCTGTTTTTT
>TRBJ1-2|many|TRBV5-8|TRBD1
CASSLTGTAYGYTF
TGTGCCAGCAGCTTAACCGGGACAGCCTATGGCTACACCTTC
>TRBJ1-2|few|TRBV9|-
CASSSQGGIYGYTF
TGTGCCAGCAGCTCACAGGGTGGGATCTATGGCTACACCTTC
>TRBJ1-1|many|TRBV19|TRBD1
CASSIFGTGDAEAFF
TGTGCCAGTAGCATCTTCGGGACAGGGGATGCTGAAGCTTTCTTT
>TRBJ2-7|many|TRBV27|-
CASRSTGFIYEQYF
TGTGCCAGCAGGTCCACAGGGTTTATCTACGAGCAGTACTTC
>TRBJ2-7|few|TRBV5-8|-
CASSDLHLQGRYEQYF
TGTGCCAGCAGCGACTTGCATCTTCAGGGGAGGTACGAGCAGTACTTC
>TRBJ2-5|few|TRBV30|TRBD1
CAWSVGTEETQYF
TGTGCCTGGAGTGTAGGGACAGAAGAGACCCAGTACTTC
>TRBJ1-6|many|TRBV7-2|TRBD1
CASSLAGQGVNSPLHF
TGTGCCAGCAGCTTAGCAGGACAGGGGGTTAATTCACCCCTCCACTTT
>TRBJ1-6|many|TRBV7-9|-
CASSLDGYNSPLHF
TGTGCCAGCAGCTTAGACGGCTATAATTCACCCCTCCACTTT
>TRBJ2-7|many|TRBV12-3/TRBV12-4|TRBD2
CASSPGTSGGPTSYEQYF
TGTGCCAGCAGTCCGGGGACTAGCGGGGGTCCGACCTCCTACGAGCAGTACTTC
>TRBJ1-5|many|TRBV28|-
CAGRSPNQPQHF
TGTGCCGGCCGCTCTCCCAATCAGCCCCAGCATTTT
>TRBJ2-3|-|TRBV4-3|-
CASSLTWDSGYTQYF
TGCGCCAGCAGCCTCACCTGGGATAGCGGCTATACGCAGTATTTT
>TRBJ1-2|many|TRBV9|TRBD1
CASSFTGDRMLGYTF
TGTGCCAGCAGCTTTACAGGGGACCGTATGCTCGGCTACACCTTC
>TRBJ2-7|many|TRBV6-1|TRBD2
CASSRGGVYEQYF
TGTGCCAGCAGTCGGGGGGGGGTGTACGAGCAGTACTTC
>TRBJ2-3|few|TRBV5-1|TRBD2
CASSQIAGVTDTQYF
TGCGCCAGCAGCCAAATAGCGGGGGTCACAGATACGCAGTATTTT
>TRBJ2-7|many|TRBV6-6|-
CASSYSSTSYEQYF
TGTGCCAGCAGTTACTCGAGTACTTCCTACGAGCAGTACTTC
>TRBJ2-7|many|TRBV6-2/TRBV6-3|-
CASSLPGSGAYEQYF
TGTGCCAGCAGTTTGCCCGGCTCAGGGGCCTACGAGCAGTACTTC
>TRBJ1-2|-|TRBV6-2/TRBV6-3|TRBD1
CASSLQGNYGYTF
TGTGCCAGCAGTTTACAGGGGAACTATGGCTACACCTTC
>TRBJ2-5|many|TRBV18|-
CASSPALGETQYF
TGTGCCAGCTCACCTGCCCTAGGCGAGACCCAGTACTTC
>TRBJ1-1|many|TRBV2|-
CASSVPDGTEAFF
TGTGCCAGCAGTGTCCCAGACGGGACTGAAGCTTTCTTT
>TRBJ1-1|few|TRBV5-6|-
CASSLARGEAFF
TGTGCCAGCAGCTTGGCCCGGGGTGAAGCTTTCTTT
>TRBJ1-1|many|TRBV6-1|TRBD1
CASIIGGGNTEAFF
TGTGCCAGCATTATAGGGGGCGGGAACACTGAAGCTTTCTTT
>TRBJ2-1|few|TRBV5-1|TRBD1
CASSPGQGASYNEQFF
TGCGCCAGCAGCCCTGGACAGGGGGCCTCCTACAATGAGCAGTTCTTC
>TRBJ2-7|many|TRBV5-1|-
CASRDTGLYEQYF
TGCGCCAGCAGAGACACAGGCCTCTACGAGCAGTACTTC
>TRBJ2-5|many|TRBV7-9|TRBD1
CASSLGTGEETQYF
TGTGCCAGCAGCTTAGGGACAGGGGAAGAGACCCAGTACTTC
>TRBJ1-6|many|TRBV6-5|-
CASSPGVQSPLHF
TGTGCCAGCAGTCCGGGGGTTCAGTCACCCCTCCACTTT
>TRBJ1-1|large|TRBV19|TRBD1
CASSTQGDVAEAFF
TGTGCCAGTAGTACACAGGGGGATGTCGCTGAAGCTTTCTTT
>TRBJ2-5|many|TRBV7-7|TRBD1
CASSLAYRGETQYF
TGTGCCAGCAGCTTAGCATACAGGGGAGAGACCCAGTACTTC
>TRBJ1-1|many|TRBV5-5|-
CASSLRGMDEAFF
TGTGCCAGCAGCTTGAGGGGGATGGATGAAGCTTTCTTT
>TRBJ1-2|-|TRBV15|-
CATSRGFPSTGGYTF
TGTGCCACCAGCAGGGGTTTCCCCTCTACAGGGGGCTACACCTTC
>TRBJ2-1|many|TRBV11-2|TRBD2
CASSWAGTINEQFF
TGTGCCAGCAGCTGGGCCGGGACTATCAATGAGCAGTTCTTC
>TRBJ2-7|many|TRBV5-6|-
CASSHWTFRAHNRGEQYF
TGTGCCAGCAGCCATTGGACGTTCAGGGCCCACAACCGAGGCGAGCAGTACTTC
>TRBJ2-1|-|TRBV7-3|TRBD2
CASSSTPTSGSNEQFF
TGTGCCAGCAGCTCCACCCCGACTAGCGGGTCCAATGAGCAGTTCTTC
>TRBJ2-7|many|TRBV12-3/TRBV12-4|TRBD1
CASSPTGYEQYF
TGTGCCAGCAGTCCGACAGGGTACGAGCAGTACTTC
>TRBJ2-7|-|TRBV29-1|-
CSVVLLSYEQYF
TGCAGCGTTGTTTTACTCTCCTACGAGCAGTACTTC
>TRBJ1-2|many|TRBV7-8|TRBD1
CASSLGGATGGYGYTF
TGTGCCAGCAGCCTGGGGGGGGCGACAGGGGGCTATGGCTACACCTTC
>TRBJ2-2|many|TRBV6-4|-
CAIPHKDSSGELFF
TGTGCCATCCCTCATAAAGACAGTTCAGGGGAGCTGTTTTTT
>TRBJ2-7|-|TRBV11-2|TRBD2
CASSLARLGLAGYEQYF
TGTGCCAGCAGCTTAGCACGACTGGGACTAGCGGGCTACGAGCAGTACTTC
>TRBJ1-1|-|TRBV5-1|TRBD1
CASYEQGAIGTEAFF
TGCGCCAGCTATGAACAGGGGGCAATAGGCACTGAAGCTTTCTTT
>TRBJ2-3|many|TRBV4-3|TRBD2
CASSQSLAGVDTQYF
TGCGCCAGCAGCCAAAGTCTAGCGGGAGTGGATACGCAGTATTTT
>TRBJ1-2|many|TRBV4-2|-
CASSQDRRDYGYTF
TGTGCCAGCAGCCAAGATAGGCGGGACTATGGCTACACCTTC